This entry describes one T cell receptor beta chain. Its specificity is unknown. This record belongs to a study of cytomegalovirus exposure and HLA in healthy donors. General study points: It was reported that the classifier diagnosed cytomegalovirus status with high specificity and sensitivity in both the original and validation cohorts. A later analysis appeared to link common viral pathogens to several of the most significant clusters.

The PCR used 60 Vbeta and 13 Jbeta primers. In the original analysis: Later, an analysis found 80 million or so unique TCR beta chains, and about 9.9 million of these were shared. Here immunoSEQ multiplex PCR was the method, and the copy in TCRdb shows in-frame clones only, minus some. For V, J and clone size, that table is used; D and trimming come from the DNA. The sample lists roughly 140,000 clones, about four fifths occurring once. Sequencing input: PBMCs. This sequence was found in a man younger than 40 in good health and CMV-seropositive.

The CDR3 bases are TGTGCCAGCAGGGTAGCGGCAGGGGGCGTTTACGAGCAGTACTTC. This translates into CASRVAAGGVYEQYF. This rearrangement joins TRBV28 to TRBJ2-7, with 8 bases matching TRBD1. Germline V gene lookup returns CDR1 MDHEN and CDR2 SYDVKM. The length of the CDR3 is 15 residues. Germline trimming cut 6 bases from V and 4 bases from J; bases unmatched to any gene: 11.